This T cell receptor beta chain was captured by sequencing in a study of technical replicates of blood from a handful of donors. Sequencing used immunoSEQ multiplex PCR; TCRdb keeps in-frame clones, though not all of them. The sample lists approximately 73,000 clones; more than 85% were seen once. The clonotype comes from a human donor in good health. The sample taken for sequencing was T cells isolated from PBMCs.

CDR3 amino acids: CASSLYLERETQYF. The CDR3 coding sequence is TGTGCCAGCAGCTTGTATCTAGAAAGAGAGACCCAGTACTTC. The V and J genes are TRBV5-6 and TRBJ2-5; D is unclear. The germline CDR1 and CDR2 sequences are SGHDT and YYEEEE. Between the trimmed V and J ends, which lost 1 base and 4 bases, there was a span of 11 bases. The CDR3 loop spans 14 amino acids.